The table lists the clone carrying this T cell receptor beta chain with a few counts. Peripheral blood, about 10 milliliters per donor, was collected. The germline V and J ends were trimmed by 0 bases and 6 bases, with 12 bases remaining between them. CDR3 length: 14 amino acids. The germline V gene encodes CDR1 ENHRY and CDR2 SYGVKD. Using a J-beta primer mix together with a sample-barcoded 5' primer, a second PCR was run for roughly 6 to 12 cycles. TCRdb independently ran MiXCR on the 5' RACE reads; one entry per CDR3 protein. Among 700,000 to 950,000 distinct CDR3 sequences listed, roughly 41% were seen once. These data are taken from a study of blood T cells in healthy people across ages.

The origin of this receptor is an older woman in good health. V is TRBV10-3 and J is TRBJ2-7, with D unclear. Sample: blood. The CDR3 DNA reads TGTGCCATCAGTGAGTCCCAGGCGTCTGGCGAGCAGTACTTC. Amino acids: CAISESQASGEQYF.